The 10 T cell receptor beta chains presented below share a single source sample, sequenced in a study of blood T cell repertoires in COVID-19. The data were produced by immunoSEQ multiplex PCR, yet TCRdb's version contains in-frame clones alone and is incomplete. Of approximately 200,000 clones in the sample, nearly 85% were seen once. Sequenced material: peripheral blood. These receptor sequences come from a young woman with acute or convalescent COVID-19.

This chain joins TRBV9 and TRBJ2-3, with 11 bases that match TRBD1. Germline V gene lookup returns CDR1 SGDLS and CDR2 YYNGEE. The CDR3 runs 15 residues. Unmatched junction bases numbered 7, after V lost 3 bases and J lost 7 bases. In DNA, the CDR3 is TGTGCCAGCAGCGCCGGGACAGGGGGGACTCATACGCAGTATTTT. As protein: CASSAGTGGTHTQYF.

In nucleotides, the CDR3 is TGTGCCAGCAGTTTCTCGGGGGTCGGGGCCAACGTCCTGACTTTC. Amino acid sequence: CASSFSGVGANVLTF. V is TRBV28 and J is TRBJ2-6, with D perhaps TRBD2 (6 bases). CDR3 length equals 15 residues. V lost 3 bases, J lost 4 bases, and 10 bases lay in between. Germline V gene sequence: CDR1 MDHEN, CDR2 SYDVKM.

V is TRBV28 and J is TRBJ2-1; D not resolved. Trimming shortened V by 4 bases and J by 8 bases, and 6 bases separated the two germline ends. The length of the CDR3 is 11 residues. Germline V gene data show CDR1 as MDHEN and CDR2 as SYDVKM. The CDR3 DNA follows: TGTGCCAGCAGTTATTTCGATGAGCAGTTCTTC. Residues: CASSYFDEQFF.

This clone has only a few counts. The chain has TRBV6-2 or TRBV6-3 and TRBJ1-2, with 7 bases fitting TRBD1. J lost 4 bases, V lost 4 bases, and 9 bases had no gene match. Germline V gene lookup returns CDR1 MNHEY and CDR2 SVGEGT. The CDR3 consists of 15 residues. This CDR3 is CASSSQRGQIYGYTF. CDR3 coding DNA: TGTGCCAGCAGTTCGCAGAGGGGACAGATCTATGGCTACACCTTC.

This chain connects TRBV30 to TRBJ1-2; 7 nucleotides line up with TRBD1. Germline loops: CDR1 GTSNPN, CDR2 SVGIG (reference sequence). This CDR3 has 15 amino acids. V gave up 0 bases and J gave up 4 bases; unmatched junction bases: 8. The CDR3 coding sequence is TGTGCCTGGAGTGTAAAGGGGGCTGTAGTCTATGGCTACACCTTC. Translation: CAWSVKGAVVYGYTF.

The CDR3 DNA sequence: TGTGCCAGCAGCTGGGCAGGTTCCTACGAGCAGTACTTC. Translated, it gives CASSWAGSYEQYF. The V gene is TRBV11-3, the J gene TRBJ2-7; D gene unclear. The CDR3 is 13 amino acids. V was pared by 4 bases and J by 1 base, with 8 bases between. Germline CDR1 SGHNT, CDR2 YENEEA.

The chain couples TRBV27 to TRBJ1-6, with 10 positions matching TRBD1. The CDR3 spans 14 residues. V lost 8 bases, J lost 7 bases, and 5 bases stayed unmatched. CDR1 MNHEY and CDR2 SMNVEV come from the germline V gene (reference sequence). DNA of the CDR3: TGTGCCAGCGGAAGGGACAGGGGAAATTCACCCCTCCACTTT. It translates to CASGRDRGNSPLHF.

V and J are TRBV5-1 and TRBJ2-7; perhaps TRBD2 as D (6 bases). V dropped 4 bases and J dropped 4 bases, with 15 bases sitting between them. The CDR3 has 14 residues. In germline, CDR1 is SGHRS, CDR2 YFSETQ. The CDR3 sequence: CASSGLGSGYEQYF. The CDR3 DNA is TGCGCCAGCAGCGGGCTGGGTAGCGGTTACGAGCAGTACTTC.

The CDR3 is CASSQSVQQGRYGYTF. In DNA, the CDR3 is TGTGCCAGCAGCCAATCGGTCCAACAGGGTCGCTATGGCTACACCTTC. The chain recombines TRBV16 with TRBJ1-2; D might be TRBD1 (6 bases). Between the trimmed V and J ends, which lost 0 bases and 4 bases, there was a span of 15 bases. Germline CDR1 is KGHSY and CDR2 is FQNENV. The CDR3 runs to 16 residues.

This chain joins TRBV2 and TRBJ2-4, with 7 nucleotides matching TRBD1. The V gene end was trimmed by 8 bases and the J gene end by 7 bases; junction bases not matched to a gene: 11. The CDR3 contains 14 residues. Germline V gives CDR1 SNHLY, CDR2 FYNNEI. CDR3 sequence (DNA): TGTGCCAGCGAAGGAACAGGGGAAACGAACATTCAGTACTTC. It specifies CASEGTGETNIQYF.